Described below is a single TCR beta chain sequence and its context. What it binds is unknown. These data originate in a study of blood T cells in healthy people across ages. Study details: The template switching approach captured approximately one barcoded beta molecule for every two T cells. Findings and caveats of the study: Estimated diversity, derived from one million T cells, was regarded as an underestimate.

Trimming took off 4 bases at V and 1 base at J, with 13 bases between the two ends. Germline loops: CDR1 MNHEY, CDR2 SMNVEV (reference sequence). CDR3 length: 15 amino acids. The authors ran a second PCR of 7 to 11 cycles using a sample-barcoded 5' primer and a J-beta primer mix. Each cDNA molecule, via a template-switch adaptor with 12 random nucleotides, was tagged. One entry per CDR3 protein results from TCRdb running MiXCR on the 5' RACE reads. The profile shows more than 650,000 distinct CDR3 sequences, about 20% of them singletons. Each donor supplied roughly 10 milliliters of peripheral blood. The rearrangement joins TRBV27 to TRBJ1-1; perhaps TRBD1 as D (5 bases). The sequence was obtained from a man aged 70 or older in good health. Sequenced material: blood. CDR3 region: CASSSVGQGNTEAFF. CDR3 nucleotide sequence: TGTGCCAGCAGTTCGGTCGGTCAGGGGAACACTGAAGCTTTCTTT.